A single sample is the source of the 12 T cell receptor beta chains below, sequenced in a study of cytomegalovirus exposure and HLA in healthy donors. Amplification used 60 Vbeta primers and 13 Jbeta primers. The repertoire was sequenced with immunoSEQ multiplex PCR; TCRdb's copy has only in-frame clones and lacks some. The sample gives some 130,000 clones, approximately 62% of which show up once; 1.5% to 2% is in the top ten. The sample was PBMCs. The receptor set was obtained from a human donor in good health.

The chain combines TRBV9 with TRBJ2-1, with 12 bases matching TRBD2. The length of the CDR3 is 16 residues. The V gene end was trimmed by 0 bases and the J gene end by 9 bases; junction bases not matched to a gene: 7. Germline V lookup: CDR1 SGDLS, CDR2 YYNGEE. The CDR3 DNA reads TGTGCCAGCAGCGTAGCCCTAGCGGGAGGGCAGGGTGAGCAGTTCTTC. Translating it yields CASSVALAGGQGEQFF.

CDR3 DNA sequence: TGTGCCAGCAGCTTAAGCGGGAGACGCGTCGATGAGCAGTTCTTC. Protein sequence: CASSLSGRRVDEQFF. The genes are TRBV11-2 and TRBJ2-1; TRBD2 matches at 8 bases. J gave up 8 bases and V 2 bases, and 8 bases lay outside the gene matches. This CDR3 has 15 amino acids. The germline V gene has CDR1 SGHAT and CDR2 FQNNGV.

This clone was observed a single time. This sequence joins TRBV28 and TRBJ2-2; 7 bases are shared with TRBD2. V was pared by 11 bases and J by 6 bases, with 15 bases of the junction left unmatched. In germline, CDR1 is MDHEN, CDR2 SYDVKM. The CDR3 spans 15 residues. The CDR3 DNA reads TGTGCCGAGCCGGGGCGGGAGATGAGCGCCGGGGAGCTGTTTTTT. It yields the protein CAEPGREMSAGELFF.

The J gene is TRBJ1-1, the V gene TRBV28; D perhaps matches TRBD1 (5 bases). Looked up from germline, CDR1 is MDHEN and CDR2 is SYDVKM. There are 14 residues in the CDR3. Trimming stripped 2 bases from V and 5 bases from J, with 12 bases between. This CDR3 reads CASSLVRVGTEAFF. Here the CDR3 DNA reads TGTGCCAGCAGTTTAGTCAGGGTGGGGACTGAAGCTTTCTTT.

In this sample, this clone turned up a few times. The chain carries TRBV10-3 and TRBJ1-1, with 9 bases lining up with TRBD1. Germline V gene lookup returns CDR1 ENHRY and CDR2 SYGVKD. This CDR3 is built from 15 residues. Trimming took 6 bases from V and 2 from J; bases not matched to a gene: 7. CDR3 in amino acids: CAIRGTGSVNTEAFF. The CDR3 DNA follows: TGTGCCATCAGGGGGACAGGGAGTGTCAACACTGAAGCTTTCTTT.

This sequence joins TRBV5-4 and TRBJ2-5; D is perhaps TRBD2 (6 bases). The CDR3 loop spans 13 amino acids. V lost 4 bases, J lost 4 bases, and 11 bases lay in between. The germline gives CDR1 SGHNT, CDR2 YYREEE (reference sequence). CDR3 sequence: CASSESGLETQYF. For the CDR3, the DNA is TGTGCCAGCAGCGAGAGCGGGCTAGAGACCCAGTACTTC.

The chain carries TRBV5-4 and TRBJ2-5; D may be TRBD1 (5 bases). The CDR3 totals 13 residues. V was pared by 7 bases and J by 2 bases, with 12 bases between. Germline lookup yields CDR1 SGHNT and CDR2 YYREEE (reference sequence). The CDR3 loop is CASRDSNQETQYF. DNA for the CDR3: TGTGCCAGCCGTGACAGCAATCAAGAGACCCAGTACTTC.

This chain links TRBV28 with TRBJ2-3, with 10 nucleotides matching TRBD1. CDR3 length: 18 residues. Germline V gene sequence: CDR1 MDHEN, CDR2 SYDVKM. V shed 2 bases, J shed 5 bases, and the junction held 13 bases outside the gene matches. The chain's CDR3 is CASSLLTGGERERDTQYF. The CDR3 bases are TGTGCCAGCAGTTTACTGACAGGGGGCGAGCGGGAACGAGATACGCAGTATTTT.

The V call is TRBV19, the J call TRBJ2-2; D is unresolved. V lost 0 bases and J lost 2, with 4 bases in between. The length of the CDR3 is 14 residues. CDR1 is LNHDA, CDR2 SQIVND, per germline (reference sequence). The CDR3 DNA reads TGTGCCAGTAGTATAGATCGTAACACCGGGGAGCTGTTTTTT. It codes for CASSIDRNTGELFF.

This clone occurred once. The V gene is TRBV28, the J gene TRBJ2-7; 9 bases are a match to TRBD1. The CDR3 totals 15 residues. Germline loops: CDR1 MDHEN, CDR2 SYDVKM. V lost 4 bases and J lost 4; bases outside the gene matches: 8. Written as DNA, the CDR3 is TGTGCCAGCAGTTATCCGGGACAGGGTCTATACGAGCAGTACTTC. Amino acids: CASSYPGQGLYEQYF. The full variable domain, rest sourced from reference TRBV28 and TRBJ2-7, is DVKVTQSSRYLVKRTGEKVFLECVQDMDHENMFWYRQDPGLGLRLIYFSYDVKMKEKGDIPEGYSVSREKKERFSLILESASTNQTSMYLCASSYPGQGLYEQYFGPGTRLTVT.

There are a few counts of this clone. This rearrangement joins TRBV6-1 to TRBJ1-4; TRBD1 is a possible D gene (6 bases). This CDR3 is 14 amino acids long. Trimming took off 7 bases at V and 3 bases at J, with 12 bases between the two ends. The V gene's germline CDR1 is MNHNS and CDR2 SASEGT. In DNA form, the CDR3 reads TGTGCCAGCATCACAGGGATCGCTAATGAAAAACTGTTTTTT. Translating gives CASITGIANEKLFF.

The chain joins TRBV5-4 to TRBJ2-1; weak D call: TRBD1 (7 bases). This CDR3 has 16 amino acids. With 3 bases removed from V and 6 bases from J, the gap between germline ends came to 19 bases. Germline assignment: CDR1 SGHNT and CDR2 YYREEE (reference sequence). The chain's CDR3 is CASSSARGETGNEQFF. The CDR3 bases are TGTGCCAGCAGCTCAGCCAGGGGGGAGACGGGCAATGAGCAGTTCTTC.